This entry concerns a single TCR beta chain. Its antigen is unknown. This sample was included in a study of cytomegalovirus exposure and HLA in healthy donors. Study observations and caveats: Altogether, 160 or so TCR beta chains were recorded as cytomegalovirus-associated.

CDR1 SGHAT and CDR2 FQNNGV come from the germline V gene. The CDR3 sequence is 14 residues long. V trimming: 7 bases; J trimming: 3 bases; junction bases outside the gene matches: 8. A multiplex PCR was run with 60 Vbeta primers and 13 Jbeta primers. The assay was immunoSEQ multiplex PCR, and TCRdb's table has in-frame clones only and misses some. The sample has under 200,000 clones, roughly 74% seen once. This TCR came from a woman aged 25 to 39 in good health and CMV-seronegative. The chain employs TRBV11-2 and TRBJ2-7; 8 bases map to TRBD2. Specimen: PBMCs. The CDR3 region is CASTPSGSLYEQYF. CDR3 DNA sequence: TGTGCCAGCACCCCAAGCGGGAGTCTCTACGAGCAGTACTTC.